A single sample is the source of the 25 T cell receptor beta chains below, sequenced in a study of immune characterization of retroperitoneal liposarcoma. TCRdb re-called the PCR reads through MiXCR, storing one row per CDR3 protein. There are 3,700 or so distinct CDR3 sequences in the sample; approximately 30% occur only once, and roughly 10% lies in the top ten. Sequenced input: blood. All receptors come from a female donor with retroperitoneal liposarcoma.

CDR3 amino acids: CASSQATGGGEQFF. CDR3 in DNA: TGTGCCAGCAGCCAAGCCACAGGGGGCGGTGAGCAGTTCTTC. This chain connects TRBV14 to TRBJ2-1; 9 bases line up with TRBD1. V trimming: 1 base; J trimming: 9 bases; junction bases outside the gene matches: 4. The CDR3 spans 14 residues. Germline CDR1 SGHDN, CDR2 FVKESK.

The rearrangement joins TRBV12-3 or TRBV12-4 to TRBJ2-1; perhaps TRBD2 as D (6 bases). Trimming removed 5 bases at V and 9 bases at J, with 14 bases between. The CDR3 loop spans 13 amino acids. The CDR3 DNA reads TGTGCCAGCAGTCCCGCGGGGTCCGGTGAGCAGTTCTTC. Protein sequence: CASSPAGSGEQFF.

About this clonotype itself: This may come from a read error, since a much larger clone is one base off. CDR3 protein: CASSLGDSASSYNEQYF. The CDR3 DNA sequence: TGTGCCAGCAGTTTAGGGGATAGCGCCAGCTCCTACAATGAGCAGTACTTC. The chain is built from TRBV12-3 or TRBV12-4 and TRBJ2-1; a weak D match, TRBD2 (5 bases). TRBJ2-7 explains the end of the DNA better; the J call may be wrong. The CDR3 length is 17 residues.

Sample share makes this clonotype medium-sized (0.01 to 0.1%). The chain is built from TRBV6-1 and TRBJ2-3; 8 bases are shared with TRBD1. The trim removed 2 bases at V and 4 bases at J, leaving 5 bases unmatched. Germline lookup yields CDR1 MNHNS and CDR2 SASEGT. This CDR3 is 15 amino acids long. The CDR3 sequence: CASSERQGRPDTQYF. The CDR3 bases are TGTGCCAGCAGTGAACGACAGGGGAGACCAGATACGCAGTATTTT.

The gene calls are TRBV6-1 and TRBJ1-5; TRBD1 matches 7 bases. The germline V gene has CDR1 MNHNS and CDR2 SASEGT. Trimming removed 1 base from V and 5 bases from J; junction bases left unmatched: 2. This CDR3 is built from 14 residues. CDR3 protein: CASSEVRGHQPQHF. CDR3 DNA: TGTGCCAGCAGTGAAGTGAGGGGGCATCAGCCCCAGCATTTT.

The rearrangement joins TRBV7-8 to TRBJ2-1; TRBD2 matches 7 bases. CDR1 and CDR2 from the germline V gene are SGHVS and FQNEAQ. The CDR3 totals 13 residues. V was clipped by 5 bases and J by 5 bases; unmatched bases: 3. The CDR3 nucleotides are TGTGCCAGCAGCATGAGCGGGGACAATGAGCAGTTCTTC. Encoded protein: CASSMSGDNEQFF.

This rearrangement joins TRBV12-3 or TRBV12-4 to TRBJ2-7, with D possibly TRBD1 on 6 matching bases. Trimming shortened V by 0 bases and J by 0 bases, and 6 bases separated the two germline ends. The CDR3 consists of 14 residues. The CDR3 sequence is CASSLAQGSYEQYF. Here the CDR3 DNA reads TGTGCCAGCAGTTTAGCACAGGGCTCCTACGAGCAGTACTTC.

The chain links TRBV6-2 or TRBV6-3 to TRBJ2-5; D perhaps matches TRBD2 (5 bases). The CDR3 spans 12 residues. With 7 bases removed from V and 3 bases from J, the gap between germline ends came to 9 bases. Germline V CDR1 and CDR2: MNHEY, SVGEGT. The CDR3 protein is CASTDLEETQYF. The CDR3 nucleotides read TGTGCCAGCACGGACTTAGAAGAGACCCAGTACTTC.

This clonotype has only a few counts. A much larger clone differs by one base, so this may be a read error. V gene TRBV6-6 combines with J gene TRBJ2-1; 9 bases line up with TRBD1. The CDR3 totals 12 residues. Germline CDR1 MNHNY, CDR2 SVGAGI (reference sequence). The CDR3 nucleotides read TGTGCCAGCAGTAACCCGGGACAGGGTCTGTACTTC. Translating it yields CASSNPGQGLYF.

CDR3 sequence reads: CSANSAASGFFYNEQFF. CDR3 nucleotide sequence: TGCAGTGCTAATAGTGCTGCTAGCGGGTTTTTTTACAATGAGCAGTTCTTC. The rearrangement uses TRBV20-1 and TRBJ2-1; TRBD2 matches at 8 bases. The CDR3 runs to 17 residues. The J segment lost 4 bases and the V segment lost 4 bases, leaving 15 bases of the junction unmatched. Germline V gene lookup returns CDR1 DFQATT and CDR2 SNEGSKA (reference sequence).

The chain couples TRBV30 to TRBJ2-5; D unresolved. The tail of the sequence fits TRBJ2-1 better, so the J call may be wrong. Germline V gives CDR1 GTSNPN, CDR2 SVGIG (reference sequence). The CDR3 is 12 amino acids. For the CDR3, the DNA is TGTGCCTGGAGTGTACCCACCAATGAGCAGTTCTTC. It specifies CAWSVPTNEQFF.

In its sample, this clonotype is medium-sized. The chain carries TRBV6-1 and TRBJ2-5, with a weak D call TRBD1 (6 bases). V was trimmed by 6 bases and J by 0 bases, leaving 14 bases between them. Per germline, CDR1 MNHNS and CDR2 SASEGT. The CDR3 contains 15 residues. The CDR3 nucleotides are TGTGCCAGCAGGTATATCTACAGGGACCAAGAGACCCAGTACTTC. Translating gives CASRYIYRDQETQYF.

The chain is built from TRBV6-1 and TRBJ2-5; D may correspond to TRBD1 or TRBD2 (5 bases each). Trimming removed 8 bases at V and 11 bases at J, with 15 bases between. Per the germline V gene, CDR1 is MNHNS and CDR2 is SASEGT. This CDR3 contains 11 residues. The CDR3 protein is CASSWGNEQYF. The DNA of the CDR3 is TGTGCCAGCTCGTGGGGGAATGAGCAGTACTTC.

This clonotype has a handful of counts. This sequence joins TRBV6-5 and TRBJ2-1, with D perhaps matching TRBD2 (5 bases). The DNA matches TRBJ2-7 better at its end, which makes the J call doubtful. The CDR3 extends over 12 amino acids. Germline V gene sequence: CDR1 MNHEY, CDR2 SVGAGI. CDR3 sequence: CASSTPAGEQYF. The CDR3 nucleotides are TGTGCCAGCAGTACGCCGGCGGGCGAGCAGTACTTC.

The chain recombines TRBV12-3 or TRBV12-4 with TRBJ1-1, with no clear D. The CDR3 runs 14 residues. Between the trimmed V and J ends, which lost 5 bases and 0 bases, there was a span of 10 bases. DNA of the CDR3: TGTGCCAGCAGTCTTAGAATAATGAACACTGAAGCTTTCTTT. Its protein product is CASSLRIMNTEAFF.

In its sample, this clonotype is medium-sized. The chain uses TRBV6-1 and TRBJ2-3, with TRBD2 matching over 7 bases. In germline, CDR1 is MNHNS, CDR2 SASEGT. This CDR3 region has 16 residues. V trimming: 2 bases; J trimming: 4 bases; junction bases outside the gene matches: 9. CDR3 coding DNA: TGTGCCAGCAGTGAAAGTTTTGGCGGGAGCCCAGATACGCAGTATTTT. It translates to CASSESFGGSPDTQYF.

This clonotype is large by share. This chain links TRBV6-1 with TRBJ2-1, with 8 nucleotides matching TRBD2. The germline V gene has CDR1 MNHNS and CDR2 SASEGT. V trimming: 7 bases; J trimming: 0 bases; junction bases outside the gene matches: 5. This CDR3 spans 15 amino acids. CDR3 DNA sequence: TGTGCCAGCACTCCGGGGGGGGGCTCCTACAATGAGCAGTTCTTC. Its protein is CASTPGGGSYNEQFF.

Concerning this clonotype: Possible read error: a much larger clone is one base away. The rearrangement uses TRBV6-6 and TRBJ2-3; 9 nucleotides align to TRBD2. TRBJ2-7 matches the DNA end more closely, so the J call is doubtful. The germline CDR1 and CDR2 sequences are MNHNY and SVGAGI (reference sequence). The CDR3 covers 15 residues. Here the CDR3 DNA reads TGTGCCAGCAGTTACTCGATAGCGGGAGCCATGGAGCAGTACTTC. It yields the protein CASSYSIAGAMEQYF.

This clonotype came up a few times. The chain recombines TRBV6-5 with TRBJ1-5; perhaps TRBD1 as D (6 bases). Trimming pared 5 bases from V and 11 bases from J, leaving 25 bases between. CDR3 size: 16 residues. Germline loops: CDR1 MNHEY, CDR2 SVGAGI. CDR3 bases: TGTGCCAGCAGTAACAGCTGGGGGGCTTCGGGTAAGGCCCAGCATTTT. This codes for CASSNSWGASGKAQHF.

This chain links TRBV6-1 with TRBJ2-2; 10 bases agree with TRBD1. Germline CDR1 is MNHNS and CDR2 is SASEGT. Trimming removed 5 bases from V and 7 bases from J; junction bases left unmatched: 10. This CDR3 has 16 amino acids. CDR3 sequence: CASSSPTGGGNGELFF. The CDR3 coding sequence is TGTGCCAGCAGTTCCCCGACAGGGGGCGGGAACGGGGAGCTGTTTTTT.

Only a few counts were recorded for this clonotype. CDR3: CASSLQSGGLYEQYF. CDR3 coding DNA: TGTGCCAGCAGCTTACAATCCGGGGGGCTTTACGAGCAGTACTTC. The gene calls are TRBV7-2 and TRBJ2-1; D is perhaps TRBD2 (7 bases). Near its end, the DNA agrees better with TRBJ2-7, so the J call may be wrong. Germline CDR1 and CDR2: SGHTA and FQGNSA. There are 15 residues in the CDR3.

The rearrangement links TRBV7-3 to TRBJ2-1; tentatively, D is TRBD2 (6 bases). Germline V CDR1 and CDR2: SGHTA, FQGTGA. The CDR3 length is 16 residues. The V and J ends lost 6 bases and 2 bases respectively, with 17 bases between them. The CDR3 DNA sequence: TGTGCCAGCAGTCGATGGGGGGACGGGACCTACAATGAGCAGTTCTTC. Translated: CASSRWGDGTYNEQFF. The complete variable domain, with remaining parts taken from reference TRBV7-3 and TRBJ2-1, reads GAGVSQTPSNKVTEKGKYVELRCDPISGHTALYWYRQSLGQGPEFLIYFQGTGAADDSGLPNDRFFAVRPEGSVSTLKIQRTERGDSAVYLCASSRWGDGTYNEQFFGPGTRLTVL.

The V gene is TRBV10-1, the J gene TRBJ1-5; D gene ambiguous. CDR1 is WNHNN, CDR2 SYGVQD, per germline (reference sequence). V lost 3 bases to trimming and J lost 5 bases, with 8 bases between them. The CDR3 has 13 amino acids. The CDR3 sequence: CASSESGDQPQHF. In DNA, the CDR3 is TGCGCCAGCAGTGAATCTGGGGATCAGCCCCAGCATTTT.

This chain connects TRBV12-3 or TRBV12-4 to TRBJ2-1, with a tentative D call TRBD1 (5 bases). The DNA end lines up better with TRBJ2-7; the J call may be wrong. The CDR3 is 14 residues long. CDR3 DNA: TGTGCCAGCAGTTTAGAGAGGTGGGGCAATGAGCAGTACTTC. Its translation is CASSLERWGNEQYF.

The chain is built from TRBV4-2 and TRBJ2-3; 10 bases agree with TRBD2. There are 17 residues in the CDR3. In germline, CDR1 is LGHNA, CDR2 YNFKEQ. V dropped 1 base and J dropped 5; count of bases not matched to a gene: 9. DNA of the CDR3: TGTGCCAGCAGCCAAGCCGGGACTAGCGAGTCCGGAGATACGCAGTATTTT. Translation gives CASSQAGTSESGDTQYF.